This TCR beta chain is drawn from a study of T cells in Graves' hyperthyroidism and ophthalmopathy. The CDR3 regions of TCR beta were amplified from RNA transcripts. Carried out on the TCR CDR3, a first-round RT-PCR used the HTBI primer set. TCRdb reanalysed the multiplex PCR reads using MiXCR and keeps one entry per CDR3 protein. The sample records roughly 380,000 distinct CDR3 sequences, roughly 19% being singletons. Per germline, CDR1 SQVTM and CDR2 ANQGSEA. V was cut by 4 bases and J by 1 base, with 10 bases left in between. This CDR3 comprises 13 residues. This clonotype showed up many times. The rearrangement joins TRBV29-1 to TRBJ2-5; D is unclear. The material sequenced was blood. The sequence was collected from a woman aged 18-29 years with Graves' hyperthyroidism. The CDR3 DNA reads TGCAGCGTTGGGCTAAGATTCCAAGAGACCCAGTACTTC. Protein sequence: CSVGLRFQETQYF.